The source of this T cell receptor beta chain is a study of vaccination effects on CD4 cells after COVID-19. Study-level findings and limits: Marked clonal contraction was seen late after vaccination (in both infection- and vaccine-induced clones). Common cold coronavirus cross-reactivity was shown by only 1 of 255 vaccine-induced clones in healthy vaccinees.

Before any sequencing was done, the ViraFEST assay used viral peptide pools to expand antigen-specific CD4+ T cells. Subsequent to roughly 9 days of culture, CD4+ T cells were isolated. Every participant took two doses of the BNT162b2 or mRNA-1273 vaccine. Nucleocapsid antibody tests were negative, and the vaccine recipients had no prior SARS-CoV-2 infection. After two million PBMC were placed in each well, they were cultured with roughly 10 IU/ml IL-2 and approximately 9.7 ug/ml peptides. The CDR3 runs 16 residues. This clone was detected only once. Its matching antigen is unknown. TCRdb keeps only in-frame clones here, not all; method: immunoSEQ multiplex PCR. The profile shows some 30,000 clones, 75% to 90% of them singletons.

This chain connects TRBV1 to TRBJ2-1; the table calls TRBD2, which could not be checked here. TRBV1 is marked as a pseudogene. Material: CD4+ T cells from PBMCs cultured with SARS-CoV-2 spike peptides, obtained after COVID-19 vaccination. The receptor comes from a human donor who received a COVID-19 vaccine. Some clones in this sample may be carry-over from other donors' samples. The CDR3 region is CTSSQASAGDPNEQFF. CDR3 bases: TGCACCAGCAGCCAAGCCTCCGCGGGAGACCCCAATGAGCAGTTCTTC.